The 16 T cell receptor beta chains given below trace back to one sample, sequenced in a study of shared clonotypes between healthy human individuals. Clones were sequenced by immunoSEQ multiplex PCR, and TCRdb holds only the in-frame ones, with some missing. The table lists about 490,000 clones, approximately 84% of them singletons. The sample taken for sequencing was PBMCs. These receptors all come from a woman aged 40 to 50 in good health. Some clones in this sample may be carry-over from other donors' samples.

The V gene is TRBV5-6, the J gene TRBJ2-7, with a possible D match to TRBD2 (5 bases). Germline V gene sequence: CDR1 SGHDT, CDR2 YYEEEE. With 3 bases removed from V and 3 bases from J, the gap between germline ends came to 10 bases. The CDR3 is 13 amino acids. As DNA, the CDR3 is TGTGCCAGCAGCTACGCCGGGAACTACGAGCAGTACTTC. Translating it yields CASSYAGNYEQYF.

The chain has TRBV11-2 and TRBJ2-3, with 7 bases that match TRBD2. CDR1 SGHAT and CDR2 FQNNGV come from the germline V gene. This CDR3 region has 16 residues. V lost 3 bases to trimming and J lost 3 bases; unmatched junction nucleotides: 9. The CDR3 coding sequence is TGTGCCAGCAGCTTTCGAGCGGGGCTGGAGACAGATACGCAGTATTTT. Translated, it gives CASSFRAGLETDTQYF.

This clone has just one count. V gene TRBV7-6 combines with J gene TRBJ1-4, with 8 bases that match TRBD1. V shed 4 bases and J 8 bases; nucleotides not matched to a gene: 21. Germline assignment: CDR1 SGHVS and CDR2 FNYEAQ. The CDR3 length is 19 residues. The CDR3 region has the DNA TGTGCCAGCAGCTCATCCCCGGGCAGGGGGCGCAGGGTGGGGGAAAAACTGTTTTTT. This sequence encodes CASSSSPGRGRRVGEKLFF.

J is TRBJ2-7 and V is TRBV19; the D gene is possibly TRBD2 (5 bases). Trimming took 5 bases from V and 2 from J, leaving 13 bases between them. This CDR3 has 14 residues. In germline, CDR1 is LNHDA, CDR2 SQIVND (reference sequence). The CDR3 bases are TGTGCCAGTAGTCCGGGGATTTCCACCTACGAGCAGTACTTC. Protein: CASSPGISTYEQYF.

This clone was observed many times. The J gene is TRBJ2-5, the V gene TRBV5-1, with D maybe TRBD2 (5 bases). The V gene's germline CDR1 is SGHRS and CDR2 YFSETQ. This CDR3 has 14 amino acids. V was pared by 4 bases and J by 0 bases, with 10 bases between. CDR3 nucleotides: TGCGCCAGCAGCGAAACTAGAAACCAAGAGACCCAGTACTTC. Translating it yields CASSETRNQETQYF.

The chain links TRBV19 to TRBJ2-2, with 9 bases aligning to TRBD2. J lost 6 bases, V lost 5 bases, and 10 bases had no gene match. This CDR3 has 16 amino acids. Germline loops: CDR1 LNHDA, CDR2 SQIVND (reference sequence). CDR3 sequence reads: CASSYAGGPGSGELFF. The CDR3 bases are TGTGCCAGTAGTTACGCGGGAGGGCCTGGATCCGGGGAGCTGTTTTTT.

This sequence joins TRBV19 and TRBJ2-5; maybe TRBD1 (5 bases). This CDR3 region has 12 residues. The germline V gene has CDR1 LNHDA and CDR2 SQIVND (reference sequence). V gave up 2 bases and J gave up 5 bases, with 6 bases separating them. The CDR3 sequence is CASSIRQETQYF. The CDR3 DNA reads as TGTGCCAGTAGTATAAGACAGGAGACCCAGTACTTC.

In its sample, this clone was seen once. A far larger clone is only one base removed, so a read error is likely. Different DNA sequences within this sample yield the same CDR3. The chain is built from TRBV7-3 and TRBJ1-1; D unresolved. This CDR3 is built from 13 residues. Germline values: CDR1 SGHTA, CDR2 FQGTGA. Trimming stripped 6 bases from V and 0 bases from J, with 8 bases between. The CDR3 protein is CASSTLVNTEAFF. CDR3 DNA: TGTGCCAGCAGTACCCTCGTGAACACTGAAGCTTTCTTT.

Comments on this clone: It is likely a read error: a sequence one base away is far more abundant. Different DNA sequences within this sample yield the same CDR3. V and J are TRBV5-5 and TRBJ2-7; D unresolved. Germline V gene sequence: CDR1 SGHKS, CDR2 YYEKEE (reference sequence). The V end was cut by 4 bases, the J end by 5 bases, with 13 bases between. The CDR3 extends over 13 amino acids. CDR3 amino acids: CASSAGRSDEQYF. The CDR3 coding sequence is TGTGCCAGCAGCGCTGGACGGTCAGACGAGCAGTACTTC.

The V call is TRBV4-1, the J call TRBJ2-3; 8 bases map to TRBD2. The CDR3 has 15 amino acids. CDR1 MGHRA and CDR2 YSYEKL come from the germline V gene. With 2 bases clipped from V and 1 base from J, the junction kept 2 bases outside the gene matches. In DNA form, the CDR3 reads TGCGCCAGCAGCCAAACACTAGCGGGCACAGATACGCAGTATTTT. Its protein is CASSQTLAGTDTQYF.

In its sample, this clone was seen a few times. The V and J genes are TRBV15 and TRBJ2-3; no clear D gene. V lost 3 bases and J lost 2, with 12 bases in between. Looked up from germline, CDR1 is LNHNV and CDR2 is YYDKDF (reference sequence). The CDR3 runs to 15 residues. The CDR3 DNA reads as TGTGCCACCAGCAGGGACGACTCCCACACAGATACGCAGTATTTT. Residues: CATSRDDSHTDTQYF.

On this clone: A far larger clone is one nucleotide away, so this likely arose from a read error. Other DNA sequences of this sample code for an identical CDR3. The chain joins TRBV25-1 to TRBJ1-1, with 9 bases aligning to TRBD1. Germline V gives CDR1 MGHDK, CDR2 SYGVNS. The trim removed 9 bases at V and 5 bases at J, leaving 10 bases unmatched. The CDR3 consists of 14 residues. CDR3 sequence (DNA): TGTGCCAGTTCAACAGGGGGCGGGATGACTGAAGCTTTCTTT. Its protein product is CASSTGGGMTEAFF.

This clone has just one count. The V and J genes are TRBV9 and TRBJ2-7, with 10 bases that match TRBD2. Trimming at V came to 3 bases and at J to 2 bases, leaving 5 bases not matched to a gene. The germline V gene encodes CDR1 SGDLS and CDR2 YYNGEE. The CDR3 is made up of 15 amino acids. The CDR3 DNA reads TGTGCCAGCAGCGCAGGACTAGCGGAAACCTACGAGCAGTACTTC. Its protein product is CASSAGLAETYEQYF.

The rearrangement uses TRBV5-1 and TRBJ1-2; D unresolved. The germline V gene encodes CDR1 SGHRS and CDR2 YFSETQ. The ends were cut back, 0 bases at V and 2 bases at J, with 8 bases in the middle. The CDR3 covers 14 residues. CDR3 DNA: TGCGCCAGCAGCTTGGACAGTGGGAACTATGGCTACACCTTC. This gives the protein CASSLDSGNYGYTF.

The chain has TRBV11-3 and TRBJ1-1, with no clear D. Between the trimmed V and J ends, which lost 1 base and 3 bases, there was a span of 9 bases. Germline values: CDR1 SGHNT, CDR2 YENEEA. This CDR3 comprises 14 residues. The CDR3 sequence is CASSLVGGDTEAFF. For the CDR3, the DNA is TGTGCCAGCAGCTTAGTGGGAGGTGACACTGAAGCTTTCTTT.

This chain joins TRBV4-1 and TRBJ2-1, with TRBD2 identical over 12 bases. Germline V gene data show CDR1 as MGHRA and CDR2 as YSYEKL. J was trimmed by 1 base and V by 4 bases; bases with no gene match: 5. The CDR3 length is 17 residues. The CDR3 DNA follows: TGCGCCAGCAGCCCACGACTAGCGGGAGATTCCTACAATGAGCAGTTCTTC. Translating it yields CASSPRLAGDSYNEQFF.